One and the same sample provided the 5 T cell receptor beta chains below, sequenced in a study of vaccination effects on CD4 cells after COVID-19. TCRdb keeps only in-frame clones here, not all; method: immunoSEQ multiplex PCR. The sample has 25,000 to 35,000 clones; 70% to 85% are singletons. Their specific antigens are unknown. Subsequent to less than 13 days of culture, CD4+ T cells were isolated. Participants each got two BNT162b2 or mRNA-1273 vaccine doses. Source: CD4+ T cells from PBMCs cultured without peptide, taken after COVID-19 vaccination. The source is a human donor who received a COVID-19 vaccine.

This rearrangement joins TRBV6-1 to TRBJ1-2, with a tentative D call TRBD1 (6 bases). Germline CDR1 MNHNS, CDR2 SASEGT. With 3 bases removed from V and 7 bases from J, the gap between germline ends came to 15 bases. This CDR3 has 14 residues. The CDR3 protein is CASSDGPQGGGYTF. CDR3 nucleotides: TGTGCCAGCAGTGACGGCCCACAGGGCGGTGGCTACACCTTC.

The J gene is TRBJ1-2, the V gene TRBV6-5, with 8 bases lining up with TRBD1. The length of the CDR3 is 15 residues. Losses at the gene ends were 2 bases for V and 3 bases for J; bases not matched to a gene: 5. Germline V gives CDR1 MNHEY, CDR2 SVGAGI. Written as DNA, the CDR3 is TGTGCCAGCAGTTACGTGTTGGGACAGGACTATGGCTACACCTTC. Amino acid sequence: CASSYVLGQDYGYTF.

V usage is TRBV19 and J usage is TRBJ2-1, with D perhaps TRBD1 (6 bases). The CDR3 has 17 amino acids. V was pared by 4 bases and J by 4 bases, with 20 bases between. Germline V CDR1 and CDR2: LNHDA, SQIVND (reference sequence). The CDR3 DNA reads TGTGCCAGTAGTACCTTAGGGACATATGGCCCATACAATGAGCAGTTCTTC. Translating gives CASSTLGTYGPYNEQFF.

The chain links TRBV7-8 to TRBJ2-3, with D possibly being TRBD1 or TRBD2 (6 bases each). The CDR3 runs to 14 residues. Germline V gene sequence: CDR1 SGHVS, CDR2 FQNEAQ. With 5 bases removed from V and 6 bases from J, the gap between germline ends came to 15 bases. CDR3 in amino acids: CASSRGRTDDTQYF. The CDR3, as DNA: TGTGCCAGCAGCAGGGGGAGGACTGACGATACGCAGTATTTT.

J is TRBJ2-1 and V is TRBV5-1; D might be TRBD1 (5 bases). This CDR3 contains 15 residues. The V end was cut by 4 bases, the J end by 3 bases, with 14 bases between. Germline V gene lookup returns CDR1 SGHRS and CDR2 YFSETQ. The CDR3: CASSKGASFYNEQFF. DNA of the CDR3: TGCGCCAGCAGCAAAGGGGCTTCCTTCTACAATGAGCAGTTCTTC.